These T cell receptor beta chains were read from a single sample in a study of shared clonotypes between healthy human individuals. The protocol was immunoSEQ multiplex PCR, while the TCRdb copy is restricted to in-frame clones and leaves out a portion. The data contain 1.5 million to 2.5 million clones, about 95% of them singletons. Material for sequencing was naive CD8+ T cells sorted from blood. Every receptor here comes from a man aged 18 to 29 in good health. CDR3s include the opening cysteine and the closing phenylalanine or tryptophan. A D gene is named only where the DNA matches it firmly. Expanded clones get a size class; other rows say once, few or many, or leave the size out.

J gene | clone size | D gene | V gene | CDR3 protein | CDR3 DNA
TRBJ1-4 | - | - | TRBV29-1 | CSVATGGGWELFF | TGCAGCGTAGCGACAGGCGGGGGCTGGGAACTGTTTTTT
TRBJ2-1 | - | TRBD2 | TRBV4-3 | CASSQEAVAGESYNEQFF | TGCGCCAGCAGCCAAGAGGCGGTCGCGGGAGAGAGTTACAATGAGCAGTTCTTC
TRBJ2-7 | - | - | TRBV6-5 | CASREDGLSYEQYF | TGTGCCAGCAGAGAGGACGGTCTCTCCTACGAGCAGTACTTC
TRBJ1-1 | - | - | TRBV6-5 | CASSYYGTEAFF | TGTGCCAGCAGTTACTATGGGACTGAAGCTTTCTTT
TRBJ2-2 | - | - | TRBV5-1 | CASSLQGRTGELFF | TGCGCCAGCAGCCTACAGGGACGCACCGGGGAGCTGTTTTTT
TRBJ2-3 | - | TRBD2 | TRBV5-4 | CASSFLAGDTDTQYF | TGTGCCAGCAGCTTCCTAGCGGGAGACACAGATACGCAGTATTTT
TRBJ1-1 | - | TRBD1 | TRBV6-5 | CASSWTGASMDTEAFF | TGTGCCAGCAGTTGGACAGGGGCGTCTATGGACACTGAAGCTTTCTTT
TRBJ1-3 | - | - | TRBV6-6 | CASSYGAYEGNTIYF | TGTGCCAGCAGTTACGGGGCCTACGAGGGAAACACCATATATTTT
TRBJ2-1 | - | - | TRBV6-5 | CASSYSILSSYNEQFF | TGTGCCAGCAGTTACTCGATTCTGAGCTCCTACAATGAGCAGTTCTTC
TRBJ2-2 | - | - | TRBV6-5 | CASSLKVPYTGELFF | TGTGCCAGCAGTTTGAAGGTTCCTTACACCGGGGAGCTGTTTTTT
TRBJ1-3 | once | - | TRBV9 | CASSPGGGTSGNTIYF | TGTGCCAGCAGCCCGGGAGGAGGGACCTCTGGAAACACCATATATTTT
TRBJ2-7 | once | TRBD1 | TRBV11-2 | CASSLDGDRDYEQYF | TGTGCCAGCAGCTTAGATGGGGACAGGGATTACGAGCAGTACTTC
TRBJ2-3 | - | - | TRBV11-3 | CASSLGTTDTQYF | TGTGCCAGCAGCTTAGGGACTACAGATACGCAGTATTTT
TRBJ1-2 | - | - | TRBV30 | CAWSVDTRAGDTYGYTF | TGTGCCTGGAGTGTAGACACCCGGGCAGGGGACACTTATGGCTACACCTTC